The present T cell receptor (beta chain) was sequenced within a study of T cell repertoires in cytomegalovirus infection. Study findings and constraints: Dominating the ex vivo response were TCR beta clonotypes that were CMV-specific and HLA-C-restricted.

V was pared by 0 bases and J by 7 bases, with 7 bases of the junction left unmatched. Germline values: CDR1 LNHNV, CDR2 YYDKDF (reference sequence). CDR3 size: 17 residues. The table lists this clonotype with a few counts. The target antigen is unknown. TCRdb re-called the reads with MiXCR, one entry per CDR3 protein. The sample lists some 280,000 distinct CDR3 sequences, roughly 13% occurring once. The sequencing sample was made of PBMCs. The chain combines TRBV15 with TRBJ2-2; TRBD2 matches 11 bases. The receptor was isolated from a human donor in good health (CMV status not recorded). Some clones in this sample may be carry-over from other donors' samples. Here the CDR3 reads CATSRDRLAGGHGELFF. The CDR3, as DNA: TGTGCCACCAGCAGAGATCGGCTAGCGGGGGGCCACGGGGAGCTGTTTTTT. Combining the CDR3 with reference TRBV15 and TRBJ2-2 gives the whole variable domain DAMVIQNPRYQVTQFGKPVTLSCSQTLNHNVMYWYQQKSSQAPKLLFHYYDKDFNNEADTPDNFQSRRPNTSFCFLDIRSPGLGDTAMYLCATSRDRLAGGHGELFFGEGSRLTVL.